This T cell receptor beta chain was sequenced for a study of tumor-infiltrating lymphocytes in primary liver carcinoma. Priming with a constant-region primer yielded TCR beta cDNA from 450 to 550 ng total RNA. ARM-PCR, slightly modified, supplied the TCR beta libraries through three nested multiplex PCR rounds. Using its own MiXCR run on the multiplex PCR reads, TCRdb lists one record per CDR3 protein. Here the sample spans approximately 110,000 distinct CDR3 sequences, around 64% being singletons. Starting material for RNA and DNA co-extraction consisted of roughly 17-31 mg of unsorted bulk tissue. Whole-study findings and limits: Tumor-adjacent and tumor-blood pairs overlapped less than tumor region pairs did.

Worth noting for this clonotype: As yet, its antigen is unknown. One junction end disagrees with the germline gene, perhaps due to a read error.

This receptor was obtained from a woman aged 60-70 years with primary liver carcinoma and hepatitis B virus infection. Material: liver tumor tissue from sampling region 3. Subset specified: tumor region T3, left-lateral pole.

The DNA of the CDR3 is TGTGCCAGCAGCCCGACGACAGGGATTGGGGCCAACGTCCTGATTTTC. Translating gives CASSPTTGIGANVLIF. This chain links TRBV11-2 with TRBJ2-6; 7 nucleotides line up with TRBD1. The germline V gene has CDR1 SGHAT and CDR2 FQNNGV. This CDR3 has 16 amino acids. The entire variable domain, with the rest obtained from reference TRBV11-2 and TRBJ2-6, is as follows: EAGVAQSPRYKIIEKRQSVAFWCNPISGHATLYWYQQILGQGPKLLIQFQNNGVVDDSQLPKDRFSAERLKGVDSTLKIQPAKLEDSAVYLCASSPTTGIGANVLIFGAGSRLTVL.